These 7 T cell receptor beta chains originate from one sample sequenced in a study of blood T cell repertoires in COVID-19. The protocol was immunoSEQ multiplex PCR, while the TCRdb copy is restricted to in-frame clones and leaves out a portion. The sample records tens of thousands of clones, about two thirds being singletons. Source material: peripheral blood. Receptors were obtained from a woman in her fifties or sixties in a cohort sampled during active or convalescent COVID-19.

The chain combines TRBV11-3 with TRBJ2-1; 8 bases agree with TRBD2. The CDR3 has 11 amino acids. From germline, CDR1 is SGHNT and CDR2 YENEEA. J was trimmed by 10 bases and V by 5 bases; bases with no gene match: 1. CDR3: CASSRGGEQFF. In DNA form, the CDR3 reads TGTGCCAGCAGCCGCGGGGGGGAGCAGTTCTTC. Drawing the rest from reference TRBV11-3 and TRBJ2-1, the complete variable domain is EAGVVQSPRYKIIEKKQPVAFWCNPISGHNTLYWYLQNLGQGPELLIRYENEEAVDDSQLPKDRFSAERLKGVDSTLKIQPAELGDSAVYLCASSRGGEQFFGPGTRLTVL.

This clone was counted ten times or more. The J gene is TRBJ2-7, the V gene TRBV6-6, with 8 bases identical to TRBD1. The V and J ends lost 2 bases and 4 bases, in that order; junction bases with no gene match: 4. The CDR3 consists of 14 residues. CDR1 and CDR2 (germline): MNHNY, SVGAGI (reference sequence). The CDR3 bases are TGTGCCAGCAGTTACGGACAGGGATGGTACGAGCAGTACTTC. This sequence encodes CASSYGQGWYEQYF.

V gene TRBV4-3 combines with J gene TRBJ1-6; unclear D gene. V gave up 4 bases and J gave up 0 bases, with 19 bases separating them. CDR3 length: 19 amino acids. The germline gives CDR1 LGHNA, CDR2 YSLEER. The CDR3 spells CASSRWRRAASSYNSPLHF. CDR3 bases: TGCGCCAGCAGCCGATGGCGGAGGGCAGCCAGCTCCTATAATTCACCCCTCCACTTT.

The rearrangement links TRBV30 to TRBJ1-1, with D unclear. Trimming stripped 3 bases from V and 1 base from J, with 6 bases between. The CDR3 has 12 amino acids. Germline V gene lookup returns CDR1 GTSNPN and CDR2 SVGIG (reference sequence). DNA of the CDR3: TGTGCCTGGAGCAGACAGAACACTGAAGCTTTCTTT. This translates into CAWSRQNTEAFF.

The J gene is TRBJ2-1, the V gene TRBV4-2; TRBD2 matches at 9 bases. V trimming: 2 bases; J trimming: 8 bases; junction bases outside the gene matches: 16. Germline values: CDR1 LGHNA, CDR2 YNFKEQ. This CDR3 is 18 amino acids long. Here the CDR3 reads CASSQPPDYAGGPHEQFF. DNA of the CDR3: TGTGCCAGCAGCCAACCCCCCGACTACGCGGGGGGGCCTCATGAGCAGTTCTTC.

This clone was counted at least ten times. The chain couples TRBV7-9 to TRBJ2-7, with D maybe TRBD2 (6 bases). V was pared by 4 bases and J by 3 bases, with 7 bases between. This CDR3 is built from 12 residues. CDR1 and CDR2 (germline): SEHNR, FQNEAQ (reference sequence). CDR3 loop: CASSSEGYEQYF. Here the CDR3 DNA reads TGTGCCAGCAGCTCGGAGGGCTACGAGCAGTACTTC.

The V call is TRBV7-2, the J call TRBJ1-2, with D unclear. This CDR3 spans 12 amino acids. Germline CDR1 is SGHTA and CDR2 is FQGNSA. Trimming removed 0 bases from V and 13 bases from J, with 12 bases in between. In nucleotides, the CDR3 is TGTGCCAGCAGCTTAGCTCTTCCCCCAGGCACCTTC. Translating it yields CASSLALPPGTF.